The TCR beta chain under discussion was sequenced for a study of CD8 T cells in ankylosing spondylitis. MiXCR, applied by TCRdb to the 5' RACE reads, yields one record per CDR3 protein. The sample lists roughly 490,000 distinct CDR3 sequences, about 5.2% occurring once. In this sample, this clonotype turned up many times. Its cognate antigen is unknown. J gave up 2 bases and V 5 bases, and 6 bases lay outside the gene matches. The CDR3 loop spans 14 amino acids. Germline values: CDR1 SEHNR, CDR2 FQNEAQ (reference sequence). Points from the study as a whole: A TCR beta motif made of several highly homologous variants seemed typical of ankylosing spondylitis blood. A CD8+ phenotype characterized the disease-linked clones, which were relatively rare in peripheral blood.

The TCR sequence derives from a male donor with ankylosing spondylitis. The chain couples TRBV7-9 to TRBJ2-7; 7 positions match TRBD1. The sequencing input was blood, either unsorted or a sorted T cell fraction (not recorded which). Here the CDR3 DNA reads TGTGCCAGCAGCCACCGGGACAGAGCCTACGAGCAGTACTTC. Its translation: CASSHRDRAYEQYF.